These 5 T cell receptor beta chains share one sample of origin, sequenced in a study of breast tumors, draining lymph nodes, adjacent tissues. The lymph nodes were axillary draining lymph nodes from breast cancer patients. TCRdb redid the calling of the multiplex PCR reads with MiXCR, one entry per CDR3 protein. The sample records 200,000 or so distinct CDR3 sequences, roughly 29% being singletons. The sequenced sample consisted of axillary lymph node tissue. The receptor source for this set is a female donor with breast cancer. Some clones in this sample may be carry-over from other donors' samples.

This clonotype was picked up many times. This chain uses TRBV19 with TRBJ2-6; D perhaps matches TRBD2 (5 bases). V lost 4 bases and J 0 bases, leaving 7 bases between the germline ends. The germline gives CDR1 LNHDA, CDR2 SQIVND (reference sequence). CDR3 length equals 15 residues. The CDR3 loop reads CASSSRGSGANVLTF. The CDR3 DNA follows: TGTGCCAGTAGTAGCCGGGGCTCTGGGGCCAACGTCCTGACTTTC.

This clonotype was seen only a few times. The chain is built from TRBV20-1 and TRBJ1-1; 9 bases align to TRBD1. The germline V gene encodes CDR1 DFQATT and CDR2 SNEGSKA (reference sequence). CDR3 length: 14 amino acids. V shed 3 bases and J 5 bases; nucleotides not matched to a gene: 7. The CDR3 nucleotides read TGCAGTGCTAGGGGGACAGGGAGGGGTACTGAAGCTTTCTTT. It specifies CSARGTGRGTEAFF.

This clonotype occurred many times. V and J are TRBV5-1 and TRBJ2-1; 7 nucleotides match TRBD2. After removal of 4 bases from V and 0 bases from J, the junction contained 4 bases not matched to a gene. This CDR3 spans 15 amino acids. CDR1 is SGHRS and CDR2 is YFSETQ in the germline V gene. The CDR3 DNA is TGCGCCAGCAGCGACGGCGGGAGCTCCTACAATGAGCAGTTCTTC. This translates into CASSDGGSSYNEQFF.

The CDR3 protein is CASISSGTSANNEQFF. DNA of the CDR3: TGTGCCAGCATTAGCTCCGGGACTAGCGCCAACAATGAGCAGTTCTTC. V and J are TRBV2 and TRBJ2-1; 10 bases agree with TRBD2. Germline loops: CDR1 SNHLY, CDR2 FYNNEI. Trimming at V came to 7 bases and at J to 5 bases, leaving 11 bases not matched to a gene. This CDR3 spans 16 amino acids.

As to this clonotype: Lacking the conserved final phenylalanine or tryptophan, this CDR3 likely reflects a read error. V and J are TRBV5-5 and TRBJ2-3, with D perhaps TRBD1 or TRBD2 (5 bases each). Germline V gene lookup returns CDR1 SGHKS and CDR2 YYEKEE (reference sequence). This CDR3 region has 15 residues. The V gene lost 1 base and the J gene lost 3 bases, with 12 bases spanning the gap. CDR3 nucleotide sequence: TGTGCCAGCAGCTTGTCTGGGGGTTTGACAGATACGCAGTATTCT. It specifies CASSLSGGLTDTQYS.